The T cell receptor beta chain described here comes from a study of blood T cells in healthy people across ages. General study points: What prevented conclusive comparison of naive and antigen-experienced cells was that PBMCs were unsorted. There was a strong correlation between TCR beta diversity and naive T cell percentage. Naive CD4+ cell counts and diversity both ran higher in long-lived than in aged donors.

The authors ran a second PCR of roughly 6 to 12 cycles using a sample-barcoded 5' primer and a J-beta primer mix. The yield of each sample was at least 3 million CDR3-containing paired-end reads. TCRdb reanalysed the 5' RACE reads using MiXCR and keeps one entry per CDR3 protein. The sample has 980,000 or so distinct CDR3 sequences; 45% to 50% are singletons. On this clonotype: Its antigen remains unidentified.

The germline CDR1 and CDR2 sequences are MNHEY and SMNVEV (reference sequence). The length of the CDR3 is 12 residues. V was cut by 5 bases and J by 5 bases, with 10 bases left in between. This clonotype originated in a man under 40 in good health. Source material: blood. The chain links TRBV27 to TRBJ2-7, with D uncertain. The CDR3 region has the DNA TGTGCCAGCAGTAGCTGGAACGACGAGCAGTACTTC. It encodes CASSSWNDEQYF.